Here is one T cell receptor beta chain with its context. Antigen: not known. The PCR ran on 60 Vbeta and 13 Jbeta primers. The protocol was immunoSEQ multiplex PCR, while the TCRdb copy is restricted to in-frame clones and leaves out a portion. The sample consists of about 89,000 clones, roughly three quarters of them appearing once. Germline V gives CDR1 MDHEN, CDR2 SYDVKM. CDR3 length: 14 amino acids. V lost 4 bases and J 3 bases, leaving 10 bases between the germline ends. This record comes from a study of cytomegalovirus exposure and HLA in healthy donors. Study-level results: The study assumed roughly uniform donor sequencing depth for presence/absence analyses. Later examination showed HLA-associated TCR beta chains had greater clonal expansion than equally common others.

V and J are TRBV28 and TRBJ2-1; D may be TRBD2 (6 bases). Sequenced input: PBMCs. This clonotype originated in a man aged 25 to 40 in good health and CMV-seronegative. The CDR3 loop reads CASSSGDRYNEQFF. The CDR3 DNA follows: TGTGCCAGCAGTTCGGGAGATCGCTACAATGAGCAGTTCTTC.